Presented here are 32 T cell receptor beta chains from one specimen sequenced in a study of blood T cells in healthy people across ages. Primers used in a second PCR of roughly 6 to 11 cycles were a sample-barcoded 5' primer and a J-beta primer mix. One entry per CDR3 protein, called by TCRdb with MiXCR from the 5' RACE reads. The sample lists fewer than 800,000 distinct CDR3 sequences; roughly 21% were seen once. Source material: blood. All receptors come from an older man in good health.

The V gene is TRBV3-1, the J gene TRBJ2-1; TRBD2 aligns across 7 bases. The CDR3 is 16 residues long. The trim removed 4 bases at V and 8 bases at J, leaving 14 bases unmatched. Looked up from germline, CDR1 is LGHDT and CDR2 is YNNKEL (reference sequence). Written as DNA, the CDR3 is TGTGCCAGCAGCCTTGCATCGGCGGGAGCGTTTGATGAGCAGTTCTTC. It specifies CASSLASAGAFDEQFF.

V and J are TRBV10-3 and TRBJ1-2; 9 bases are shared with TRBD1. V trimming: 10 bases; J trimming: 4 bases; junction bases outside the gene matches: 7. CDR3 length: 13 amino acids. Germline V gene sequence: CDR1 ENHRY, CDR2 SYGVKD. CDR3 coding DNA: TGTGCCACTACGGACAGGGGCCTCTATGGCTACACCTTC. The encoded protein is CATTDRGLYGYTF.

This clonotype was picked up a small number of times. This rearrangement joins TRBV5-1 to TRBJ2-1; 10 bases line up with TRBD2. This CDR3 spans 18 amino acids. The junction had 13 bases not matched to a gene; V was cut back by 0 bases and J by 7 bases. From germline, CDR1 is SGHRS and CDR2 YFSETQ. The CDR3 bases are TGCGCCAGCAGCTTGGGATCCGGTCTAGCGGGAGTAGCGAATGAGCAGTTCTTC. It translates to CASSLGSGLAGVANEQFF.

This clonotype has more than one count but fewer than ten. V usage is TRBV20-1 and J usage is TRBJ2-5; 8 positions agree with TRBD1. Germline lookup yields CDR1 DFQATT and CDR2 SNEGSKA (reference sequence). V lost 1 base and J lost 5; bases outside the gene matches: 6. The CDR3 has 14 amino acids. This CDR3 reads CSARVGTGLETQYF. The CDR3 region has the DNA TGCAGTGCTAGAGTTGGGACAGGTCTTGAGACCCAGTACTTC.

This clonotype was observed a handful of times. The J gene is TRBJ2-7, the V gene TRBV7-2; 9 nucleotides agree with TRBD2. Germline-derived CDR1 and CDR2 are SGHTA and FQGNSA. The CDR3 runs to 14 residues. V dropped 7 bases and J dropped 1; count of bases not matched to a gene: 5. The CDR3 DNA reads as TGTGCCAGCAACCTAGCGGGGACATCCTACGAGCAGTACTTC. Its protein product is CASNLAGTSYEQYF.

This chain links TRBV4-3 with TRBJ2-7; either TRBD1 or TRBD2 may supply D (6 bases each). The germline V and J ends were trimmed by 0 bases and 6 bases, with 21 bases remaining between them. The CDR3 has 17 amino acids. Germline V gives CDR1 LGHNA, CDR2 YSLEER. For the CDR3, the DNA is TGCGCCAGCAGCCAAGATTTCGGGGGACTGGGGGCTGTCGAGCAGTACTTC. Translation gives CASSQDFGGLGAVEQYF.

This rearrangement joins TRBV12-3 or TRBV12-4 to TRBJ2-5; 10 positions match TRBD1. The assigned J gene may be wrong: the sequence end matches TRBJ2-7 better. This CDR3 spans 13 amino acids. CDR3 loop: CASLGQGSHEQYF. The CDR3 nucleotides read TGTGCCAGCCTGGGACAGGGGAGCCACGAGCAGTACTTC.

The table lists this clonotype with a few counts. V usage is TRBV4-3 and J usage is TRBJ2-5, with 7 nucleotides matching TRBD2. Trimming cost V 3 bases and J 2 bases; bases outside gene matches: 6. Germline CDR1 reads LGHNA; CDR2 reads YSLEER. This CDR3 is 15 amino acids long. The CDR3 here is CASSQLPGGQETQYF. The CDR3 DNA reads TGCGCCAGCAGCCAGCTCCCGGGAGGACAAGAGACCCAGTACTTC.

This clonotype turned up a few times. The V gene is TRBV7-9, the J gene TRBJ2-7, with a tentative D call TRBD2 (6 bases). V lost 0 bases, J lost 6 bases, and 12 bases lay in between. The CDR3 loop spans 14 amino acids. In germline, CDR1 is SEHNR, CDR2 FQNEAQ (reference sequence). CDR3 DNA sequence: TGTGCCAGCAGCTTAGCGTTGACTAGTGGCGAGCAGTACTTC. Translation gives CASSLALTSGEQYF.

The chain joins TRBV10-3 to TRBJ2-1, with a possible D match to TRBD2 (5 bases). CDR3 size: 15 residues. Per the germline V gene, CDR1 is ENHRY and CDR2 is SYGVKD. Trimming left V 6 bases short and J 1 base short, with 13 bases between. CDR3 DNA sequence: TGTGCCATCAGGGCTACTAGTGATTCCTACAATGAGCAGTTCTTC. Translation gives CAIRATSDSYNEQFF.

This chain joins TRBV5-1 and TRBJ1-1; perhaps TRBD1 as D (6 bases). V lost 0 bases to trimming and J lost 5 bases, with 14 bases between them. The CDR3 consists of 15 residues. CDR1 is SGHRS, CDR2 YFSETQ, per germline. CDR3 sequence: CASSLVSGVGTEAFF. The DNA for the CDR3 is TGCGCCAGCAGCTTGGTATCAGGGGTGGGGACTGAAGCTTTCTTT.

This clonotype showed up many times. This sequence joins TRBV7-9 and TRBJ2-5; perhaps TRBD1 as D (6 bases). V lost 5 bases, J lost 2 bases, and 12 bases lay in between. CDR1 and CDR2 from the germline V gene are SEHNR and FQNEAQ (reference sequence). This CDR3 comprises 14 residues. The CDR3 nucleotides are TGTGCCAGCAGCCCACGGACAGAGCAAGAGACCCAGTACTTC. This translates into CASSPRTEQETQYF.

In its sample, this clonotype was seen a few times. The V gene is TRBV18, the J gene TRBJ2-2; D may correspond to TRBD1 or TRBD2 (5 bases each). Germline V gives CDR1 KGHSH, CDR2 LQKENI. V shed 2 bases and J shed 7 bases, with 20 bases lying between them. The CDR3 spans 17 residues. The CDR3 loop is CASSPYRTGGAHGELFF. The DNA of the CDR3 is TGTGCCAGCTCACCATATCGAACAGGAGGTGCCCACGGGGAGCTGTTTTTT. The full variable domain, with the rest looked up from reference TRBV18 and TRBJ2-2, is NAGVMQNPRHLVRRRGQEARLRCSPMKGHSHVYWYRQLPEEGLKFMVYLQKENIIDESGMPKERFSAEFPKEGPSILRIQQVVRGDSAAYFCASSPYRTGGAHGELFFGEGSRLTVL.

This clonotype turned up a few times. The chain links TRBV4-3 to TRBJ2-5; 8 bases line up with TRBD1. The CDR3 has 15 amino acids. J was trimmed by 0 bases and V by 3 bases; bases with no gene match: 3. CDR1 is LGHNA, CDR2 YSLEER, per germline. The CDR3 sequence is CASSHGQGNQETQYF. The CDR3 DNA follows: TGCGCCAGCAGCCACGGACAGGGAAACCAAGAGACCCAGTACTTC.

This clonotype showed up many times. The chain recombines TRBV7-2 with TRBJ2-1; 9 nucleotides line up with TRBD1. CDR3 size: 13 residues. Germline V CDR1 and CDR2: SGHTA, FQGNSA. Trimming removed 5 bases from V and 5 bases from J; junction bases left unmatched: 1. CDR3 loop: CASSGDRDNEQFF. Here the CDR3 DNA reads TGTGCCAGCAGCGGGGACAGGGACAATGAGCAGTTCTTC.

This chain links TRBV7-2 with TRBJ2-7, with 7 bases matching TRBD2. Unmatched junction bases numbered 7, after V lost 1 base and J lost 4 bases. The CDR3 totals 15 residues. CDR1 and CDR2 from the germline V gene are SGHTA and FQGNSA. For the CDR3, the DNA is TGTGCCAGCAGCTTAGTGGTTGGACTAGAATACGAGCAGTACTTC. It translates to CASSLVVGLEYEQYF.

The CDR3 sequence: CSVEASGRAPYEQYF. CDR3 coding DNA: TGCAGCGTTGAAGCTAGCGGGAGGGCCCCATACGAGCAGTACTTC. This chain uses TRBV29-1 with TRBJ2-7; 12 positions match TRBD2. This CDR3 is 15 amino acids long. Per germline, CDR1 SQVTM and CDR2 ANQGSEA. The ends lost 1 base at V and 4 bases at J; junction bases unmatched: 5.

This clonotype was recorded many times. V and J are TRBV25-1 and TRBJ2-7, with D possibly being TRBD2 (6 bases). CDR1 is MGHDK, CDR2 SYGVNS, per germline. V was clipped by 6 bases and J by 1 base, with 10 bases between them. CDR3 length: 13 amino acids. The CDR3 reads CASSGGGSYEQYF. CDR3 nucleotide sequence: TGTGCCAGCAGCGGGGGTGGTTCCTACGAGCAGTACTTC.

This clonotype has only a few counts. V and J are TRBV5-5 and TRBJ2-7, with 11 bases lining up with TRBD2. This CDR3 has 17 residues. The germline V gene has CDR1 SGHKS and CDR2 YYEKEE (reference sequence). The V gene end was trimmed by 0 bases and the J gene end by 2 bases; junction bases not matched to a gene: 7. The CDR3 DNA sequence: TGTGCCAGCAGCTTGGGACCCGGGACTAGCGGAACCTACGAGCAGTACTTC. Translation: CASSLGPGTSGTYEQYF.

This rearrangement joins TRBV4-3 to TRBJ2-5; TRBD1 agrees at 10 bases. The tail of the sequence fits TRBJ2-7 better, so the J call may be wrong. Germline loops: CDR1 LGHNA, CDR2 YSLEER. The CDR3 covers 15 residues. The CDR3 protein is CASSQDPTGGGEQYF. For the CDR3, the DNA is TGCGCCAGCAGCCAAGATCCGACAGGGGGCGGCGAGCAGTACTTC.

This clonotype was counted between two and nine times. The gene calls are TRBV5-1 and TRBJ2-3; D might be TRBD1 (5 bases). Trimming shortened V by 4 bases and J by 2 bases, and 14 bases separated the two germline ends. CDR1 is SGHRS, CDR2 YFSETQ, per germline. The CDR3 is made up of 15 amino acids. CDR3 in amino acids: CASSPPSGITDTQYF. CDR3 DNA: TGCGCCAGCAGCCCCCCCTCAGGGATCACAGATACGCAGTATTTT.

V is TRBV7-3 and J is TRBJ2-4; D is unclear. V lost 5 bases and J lost 5, with 10 bases in between. This CDR3 spans 13 amino acids. Germline assignment: CDR1 SGHTA and CDR2 FQGTGA. The CDR3 DNA reads as TGTGCCAGCAGCCCATCGGCCCAAAACATTCAGTACTTC. It translates to CASSPSAQNIQYF.

The chain has TRBV7-8 and TRBJ2-7; no clear D. With 1 base removed from V and 2 bases from J, the gap between germline ends came to 21 bases. This CDR3 has 18 amino acids. Germline V gives CDR1 SGHVS, CDR2 FQNEAQ. The CDR3 DNA follows: TGTGCCAGCAGCTTAGAACAGCGCCTCACCGCATTTCCCTACGAGCAGTACTTC. Protein: CASSLEQRLTAFPYEQYF.

The CDR3 DNA sequence: TGTGCCAGCAGTGAAGATCTGGGCCGCTATGGCTACACCTTC. Translation: CASSEDLGRYGYTF. The J gene is TRBJ1-2, the V gene TRBV6-1; D uncertain. Germline V lookup: CDR1 MNHNS, CDR2 SASEGT. Between the trimmed V and J ends, which lost 1 base and 4 bases, there was a span of 10 bases. The CDR3 runs 14 residues.

Many counts were recorded for this clonotype. V and J are TRBV7-2 and TRBJ2-7; D may be TRBD1 (5 bases). This CDR3 region has 13 residues. CDR1 and CDR2 (germline): SGHTA, FQGNSA. Deletions cut 2 bases from V and 7 bases from J, with 12 bases between. CDR3 region: CASSLQGSEEQYF. The CDR3 nucleotides are TGTGCCAGCAGCTTACAGGGCTCGGAAGAGCAGTACTTC. The variable domain in full, completed from reference TRBV7-2 and TRBJ2-7, reads GAGVSQSPSNKVTEKGKDVELRCDPISGHTALYWYRQSLGQGLEFLIYFQGNSAPDKSGLPSDRFSAERTGGSVSTLTIQRTQQEDSAVYLCASSLQGSEEQYFGPGTRLTVT.

This clonotype was seen ten or more times. The chain has TRBV6-1 and TRBJ2-2; the D is unclear. In germline, CDR1 is MNHNS, CDR2 SASEGT. V dropped 6 bases and J dropped 1 base, with 9 bases sitting between them. This CDR3 region has 14 residues. CDR3 coding DNA: TGTGCCAGCAGGACGGGCGGGAACACCGGGGAGCTGTTTTTT. Its protein product is CASRTGGNTGELFF.

The V gene is TRBV6-6, the J gene TRBJ1-1; 8 bases map to TRBD1. Per the germline V gene, CDR1 is MNHNY and CDR2 is SVGAGI (reference sequence). V was pared by 6 bases and J by 1 base, with 7 bases of the junction left unmatched. The CDR3 is 15 amino acids. The DNA of the CDR3 is TGTGCCAGCAGCCGACAGGGGACATGGAACACTGAAGCTTTCTTT. Translation gives CASSRQGTWNTEAFF.

The chain couples TRBV5-1 to TRBJ2-7, with 14 bases that match TRBD2. There are 19 residues in the CDR3. Trimming at V came to 2 bases and at J to 3 bases, leaving 13 bases not matched to a gene. Germline CDR1 is SGHRS and CDR2 is YFSETQ. In DNA form, the CDR3 reads TGCGCCAGCAGCTTTTTCCCGGGACTAGCGGGAGAGATTGGCTACGAGCAGTACTTC. The encoded protein is CASSFFPGLAGEIGYEQYF.

The CDR3 nucleotides read TGCAGTGCTAGACCGGGACCCCGCTCCTCTTCCGAGCAGTACTTC. It yields the protein CSARPGPRSSSEQYF. The gene calls are TRBV20-1 and TRBJ2-5; either TRBD1 or TRBD2 may fit D (5 bases each). With the DNA end fitting TRBJ2-7 better, the J assignment may be wrong. The CDR3 extends over 15 amino acids. The germline V gene has CDR1 DFQATT and CDR2 SNEGSKA (reference sequence).

This clonotype has just a few counts. CDR3 sequence (DNA): TGTGCCATCCGACAGGGGCGTGGGGAGACCCAGTACTTC. This gives the protein CAIRQGRGETQYF. The chain employs TRBV10-3 and TRBJ2-5, with TRBD1 matching over 8 bases. The CDR3 totals 13 residues. Trimming cost V 8 bases and J 5 bases; bases outside gene matches: 7. The germline V gene has CDR1 ENHRY and CDR2 SYGVKD.

This chain connects TRBV28 to TRBJ2-2; perhaps TRBD2 as D (6 bases). The CDR3 consists of 13 residues. CDR1 and CDR2 from the germline V gene are MDHEN and SYDVKM. The V end was cut by 10 bases, the J end by 0 bases, with 9 bases between. CDR3 region: CATPGANTGELFF. The CDR3 bases are TGTGCCACCCCGGGGGCGAACACCGGGGAGCTGTTTTTT.

V is TRBV7-2 and J is TRBJ1-4; 9 bases are shared with TRBD1. Germline CDR1 SGHTA, CDR2 FQGNSA. Losses at the gene ends were 3 bases for V and 0 bases for J; bases not matched to a gene: 8. The CDR3 is 18 amino acids. CDR3 sequence (DNA): TGTGCCAGCAGCTTCAACCCGGGACAGGGTTCAACTAATGAAAAACTGTTTTTT. Translated: CASSFNPGQGSTNEKLFF. The complete variable domain, with remaining parts taken from reference TRBV7-2 and TRBJ1-4, reads GAGVSQSPSNKVTEKGKDVELRCDPISGHTALYWYRQSLGQGLEFLIYFQGNSAPDKSGLPSDRFSAERTGGSVSTLTIQRTQQEDSAVYLCASSFNPGQGSTNEKLFFGSGTQLSVL.